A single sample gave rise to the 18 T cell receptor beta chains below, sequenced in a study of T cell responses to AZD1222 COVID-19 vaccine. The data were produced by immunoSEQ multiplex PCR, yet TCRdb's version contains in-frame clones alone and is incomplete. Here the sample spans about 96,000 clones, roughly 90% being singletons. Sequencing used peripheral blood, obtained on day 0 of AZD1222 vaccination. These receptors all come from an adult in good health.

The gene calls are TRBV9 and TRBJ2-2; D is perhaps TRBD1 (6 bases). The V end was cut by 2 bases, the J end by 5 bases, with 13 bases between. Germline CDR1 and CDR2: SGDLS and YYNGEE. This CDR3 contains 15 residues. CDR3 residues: CASSVLAGVTGELFF. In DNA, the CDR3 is TGTGCCAGCAGCGTGTTGGCAGGGGTTACCGGGGAGCTGTTTTTT.

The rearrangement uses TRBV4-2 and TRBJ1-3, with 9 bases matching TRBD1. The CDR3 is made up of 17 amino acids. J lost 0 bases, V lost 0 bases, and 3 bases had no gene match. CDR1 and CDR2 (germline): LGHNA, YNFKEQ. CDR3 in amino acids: CASSQDLGQGSGNTIYF. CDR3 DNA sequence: TGTGCCAGCAGCCAAGACCTGGGACAGGGCTCTGGAAACACCATATATTTT.

The DNA for the CDR3 is TGTGCCAGCAGGGTACAGGGGACAGGATCAAGCTCTGGAAACACCATATATTTT. It translates to CASRVQGTGSSSGNTIYF. This sequence joins TRBV6-4 and TRBJ1-3, with 8 positions matching TRBD1. The V gene's germline CDR1 is MRHNA and CDR2 SNTAGT. V gave up 6 bases and J gave up 0 bases; unmatched junction bases: 13. The CDR3 contains 18 residues.

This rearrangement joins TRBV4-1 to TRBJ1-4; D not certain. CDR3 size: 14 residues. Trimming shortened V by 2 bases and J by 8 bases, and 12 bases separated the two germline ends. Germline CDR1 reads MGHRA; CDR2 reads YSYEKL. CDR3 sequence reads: CASSQLDPGEKLFF. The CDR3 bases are TGCGCCAGCAGCCAATTGGACCCGGGGGAAAAACTGTTTTTT.

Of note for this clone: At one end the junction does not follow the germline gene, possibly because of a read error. CDR3 DNA: TGTGCCAGTAGTATATTGGGGACAGCCGTTAAGACTATCTTT. This translates into CASSILGTAVKTIF. The rearrangement joins TRBV19 to TRBJ1-1; TRBD1 agrees at 7 bases. Germline-derived CDR1 and CDR2 are LNHDA and SQIVND (reference sequence). There are 14 residues in the CDR3.

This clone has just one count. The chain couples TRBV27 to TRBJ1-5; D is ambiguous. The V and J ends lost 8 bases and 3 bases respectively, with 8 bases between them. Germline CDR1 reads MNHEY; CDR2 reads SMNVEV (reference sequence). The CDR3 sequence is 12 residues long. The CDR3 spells CASGRVNQPQHF. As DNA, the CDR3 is TGTGCCAGCGGGAGGGTCAATCAGCCCCAGCATTTT.

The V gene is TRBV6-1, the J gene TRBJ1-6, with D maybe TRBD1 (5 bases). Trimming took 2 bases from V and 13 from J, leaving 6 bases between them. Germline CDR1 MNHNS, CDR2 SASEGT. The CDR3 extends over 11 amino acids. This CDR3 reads CASSERDPLHF. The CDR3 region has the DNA TGTGCCAGCAGTGAAAGGGACCCCCTCCACTTT.

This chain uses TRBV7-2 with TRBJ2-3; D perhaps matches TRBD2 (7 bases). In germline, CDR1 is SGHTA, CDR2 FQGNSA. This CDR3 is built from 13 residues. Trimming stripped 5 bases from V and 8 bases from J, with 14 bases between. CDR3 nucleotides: TGTGCCAGCAGCATGGGGGGGGCGCGTACGCAGTATTTT. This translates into CASSMGGARTQYF.

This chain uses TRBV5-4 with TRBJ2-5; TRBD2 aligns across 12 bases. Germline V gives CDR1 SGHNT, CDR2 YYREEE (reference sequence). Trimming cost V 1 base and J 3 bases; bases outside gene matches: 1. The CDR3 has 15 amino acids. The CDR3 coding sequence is TGTGCCAGCAGCTTGCGACTAGCGGGAGAAGAGACCCAGTACTTC. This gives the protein CASSLRLAGEETQYF.

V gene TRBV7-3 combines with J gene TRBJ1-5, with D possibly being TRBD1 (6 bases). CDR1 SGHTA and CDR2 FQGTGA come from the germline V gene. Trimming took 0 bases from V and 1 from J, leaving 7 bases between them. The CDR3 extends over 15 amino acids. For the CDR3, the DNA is TGTGCCAGCAGCTTAACAGGGGGGAGCAATCAGCCCCAGCATTTT. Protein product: CASSLTGGSNQPQHF.

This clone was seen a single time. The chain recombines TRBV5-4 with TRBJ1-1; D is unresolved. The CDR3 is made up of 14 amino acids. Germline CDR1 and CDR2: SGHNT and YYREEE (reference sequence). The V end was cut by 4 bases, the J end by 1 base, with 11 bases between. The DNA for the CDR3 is TGTGCCAGCAGCAGTTATCAGGAGAACACTGAAGCTTTCTTT. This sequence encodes CASSSYQENTEAFF. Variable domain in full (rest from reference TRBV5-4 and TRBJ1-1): ETGVTQSPTHLIKTRGQQVTLRCSSQSGHNTVSWYQQALGQGPQFIFQYYREEENGRGNFPPRFSGLQFPNYSSELNVNALELDDSALYLCASSSYQENTEAFFGQGTRLTVV.

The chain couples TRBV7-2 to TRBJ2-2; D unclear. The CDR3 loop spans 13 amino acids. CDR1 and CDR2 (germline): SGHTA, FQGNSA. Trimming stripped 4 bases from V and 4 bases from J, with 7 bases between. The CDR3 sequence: CASSSYGTGELFF. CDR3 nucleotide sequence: TGTGCCAGCAGCTCCTATGGCACCGGGGAGCTGTTTTTT.

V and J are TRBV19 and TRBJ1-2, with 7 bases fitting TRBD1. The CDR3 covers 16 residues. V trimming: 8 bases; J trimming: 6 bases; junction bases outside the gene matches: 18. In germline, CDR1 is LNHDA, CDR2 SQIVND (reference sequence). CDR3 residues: CASLRSRGSGTDGYTF. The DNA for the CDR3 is TGTGCCAGTCTACGTTCAAGGGGGTCCGGGACAGATGGCTACACCTTC.

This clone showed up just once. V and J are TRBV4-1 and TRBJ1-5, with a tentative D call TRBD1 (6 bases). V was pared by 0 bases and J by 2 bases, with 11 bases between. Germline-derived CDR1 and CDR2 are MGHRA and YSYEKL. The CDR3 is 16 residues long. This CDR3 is CASSQDEYRGNQPQHF. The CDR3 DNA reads TGCGCCAGCAGCCAAGATGAGTACAGGGGCAATCAGCCCCAGCATTTT.

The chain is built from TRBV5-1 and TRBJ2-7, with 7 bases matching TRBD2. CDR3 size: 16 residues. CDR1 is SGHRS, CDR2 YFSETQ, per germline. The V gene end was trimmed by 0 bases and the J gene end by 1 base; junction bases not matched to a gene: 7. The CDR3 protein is CASSLGRGSTSYEQYF. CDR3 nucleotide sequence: TGCGCCAGCAGCTTGGGTCGCGGGAGTACGTCCTACGAGCAGTACTTC.

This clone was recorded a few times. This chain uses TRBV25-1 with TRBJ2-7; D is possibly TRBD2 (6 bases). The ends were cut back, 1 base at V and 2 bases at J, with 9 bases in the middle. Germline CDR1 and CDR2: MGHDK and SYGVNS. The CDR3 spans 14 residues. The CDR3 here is CASSESGVAYEQYF. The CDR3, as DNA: TGTGCCAGCAGTGAATCGGGGGTAGCCTACGAGCAGTACTTC.

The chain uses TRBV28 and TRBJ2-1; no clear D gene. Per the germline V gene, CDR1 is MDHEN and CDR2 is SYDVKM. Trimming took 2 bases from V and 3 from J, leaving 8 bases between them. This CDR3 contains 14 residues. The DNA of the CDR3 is TGTGCCAGCAGTTTAGAAGGGTTCTACAATGAGCAGTTCTTC. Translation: CASSLEGFYNEQFF.

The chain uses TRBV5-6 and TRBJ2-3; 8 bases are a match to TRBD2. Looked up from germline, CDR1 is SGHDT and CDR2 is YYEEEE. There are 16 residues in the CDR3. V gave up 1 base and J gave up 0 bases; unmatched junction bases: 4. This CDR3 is CASSLRASGSTDTQYF. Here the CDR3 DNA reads TGTGCCAGCAGCTTGAGGGCTAGCGGGAGCACAGATACGCAGTATTTT.